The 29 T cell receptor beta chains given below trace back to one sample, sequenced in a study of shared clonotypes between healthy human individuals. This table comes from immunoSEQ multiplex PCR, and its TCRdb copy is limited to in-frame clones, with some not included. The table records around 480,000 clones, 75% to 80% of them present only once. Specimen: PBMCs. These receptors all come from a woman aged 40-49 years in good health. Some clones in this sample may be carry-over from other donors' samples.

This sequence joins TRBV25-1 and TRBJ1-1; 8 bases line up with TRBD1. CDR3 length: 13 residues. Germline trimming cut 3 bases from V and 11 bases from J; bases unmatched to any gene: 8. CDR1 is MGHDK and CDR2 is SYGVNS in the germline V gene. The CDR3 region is CASSDGQGLRAFF. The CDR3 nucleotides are TGTGCCAGCAGTGACGGACAGGGTCTGCGCGCTTTCTTT.

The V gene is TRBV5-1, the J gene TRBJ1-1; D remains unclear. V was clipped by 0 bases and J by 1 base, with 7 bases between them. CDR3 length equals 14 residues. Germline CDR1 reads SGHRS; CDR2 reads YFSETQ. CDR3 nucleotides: TGCGCCAGCAGCTTGGGGGGATCGAACACTGAAGCTTTCTTT. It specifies CASSLGGSNTEAFF.

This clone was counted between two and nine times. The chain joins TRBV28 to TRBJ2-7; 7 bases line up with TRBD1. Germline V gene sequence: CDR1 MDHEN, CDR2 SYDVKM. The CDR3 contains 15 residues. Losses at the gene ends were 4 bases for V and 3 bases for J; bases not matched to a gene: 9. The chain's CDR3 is CASSSMDRWVYEQYF. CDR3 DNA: TGTGCCAGCAGTTCTATGGACAGGTGGGTCTACGAGCAGTACTTC.

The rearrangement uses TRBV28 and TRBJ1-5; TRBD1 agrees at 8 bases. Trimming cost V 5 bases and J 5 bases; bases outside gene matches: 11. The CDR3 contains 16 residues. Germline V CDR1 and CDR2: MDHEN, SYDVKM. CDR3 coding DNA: TGTGCCAGCAGTGCGACCCCAGGGGGCCCAGATCAGCCCCAGCATTTT. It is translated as CASSATPGGPDQPQHF.

For the CDR3, the DNA is TGTGCCAGCAGTGACCAGTTGCCCGAAAAACTGTTTTTT. Amino acids: CASSDQLPEKLFF. The chain combines TRBV2 with TRBJ1-4; D ambiguous. The CDR3 is 13 amino acids. The V gene lost 3 bases and the J gene lost 8 bases, with 10 bases spanning the gap. Germline V gene lookup returns CDR1 SNHLY and CDR2 FYNNEI.

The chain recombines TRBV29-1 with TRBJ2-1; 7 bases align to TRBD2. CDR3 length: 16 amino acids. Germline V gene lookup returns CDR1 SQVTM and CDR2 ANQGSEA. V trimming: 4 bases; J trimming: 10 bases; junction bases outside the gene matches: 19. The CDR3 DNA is TGCAGCGTTGTCCCCCCCGGAGCGGGACCTACTGGCGAGCAGTTCTTC. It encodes CSVVPPGAGPTGEQFF.

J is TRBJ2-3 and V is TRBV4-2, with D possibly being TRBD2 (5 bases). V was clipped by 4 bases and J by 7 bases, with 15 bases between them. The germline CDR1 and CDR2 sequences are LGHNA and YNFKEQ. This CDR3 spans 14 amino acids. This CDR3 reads CASSPDWERYTQYF. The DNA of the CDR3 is TGTGCCAGCAGCCCAGACTGGGAGCGATATACGCAGTATTTT.

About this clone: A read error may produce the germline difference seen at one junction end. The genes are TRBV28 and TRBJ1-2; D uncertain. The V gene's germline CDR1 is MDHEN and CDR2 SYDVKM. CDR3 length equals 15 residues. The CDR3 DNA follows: TGTGGCAGCGGGGATGGCAGAGTCACTAACTATGGCTACACCTTC. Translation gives CGSGDGRVTNYGYTF.

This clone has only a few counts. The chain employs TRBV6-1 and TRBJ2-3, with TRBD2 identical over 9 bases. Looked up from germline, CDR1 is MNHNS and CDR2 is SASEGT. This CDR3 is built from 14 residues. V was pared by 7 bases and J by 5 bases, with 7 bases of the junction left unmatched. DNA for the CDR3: TGTGCCAGCACGTTAGCGGGAGATGGAGATACGCAGTATTTT. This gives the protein CASTLAGDGDTQYF.

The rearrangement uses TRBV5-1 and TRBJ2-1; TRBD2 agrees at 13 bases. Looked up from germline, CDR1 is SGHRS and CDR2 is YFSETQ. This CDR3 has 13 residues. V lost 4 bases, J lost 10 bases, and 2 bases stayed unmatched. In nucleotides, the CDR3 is TGCGCCAGCAGCCGGACTAGCGGGAGCGAGCAGTTCTTC. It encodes CASSRTSGSEQFF.

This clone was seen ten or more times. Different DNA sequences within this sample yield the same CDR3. Here the CDR3 DNA reads TGTGCCACCAGCCCCCGGGACAGGGTAGCCTATGGCTACACCTTC. Translated: CATSPRDRVAYGYTF. The chain uses TRBV15 and TRBJ1-2, with 9 positions matching TRBD1. Per germline, CDR1 LNHNV and CDR2 YYDKDF (reference sequence). V shed 5 bases and J 4 bases; nucleotides not matched to a gene: 8. There are 15 residues in the CDR3.

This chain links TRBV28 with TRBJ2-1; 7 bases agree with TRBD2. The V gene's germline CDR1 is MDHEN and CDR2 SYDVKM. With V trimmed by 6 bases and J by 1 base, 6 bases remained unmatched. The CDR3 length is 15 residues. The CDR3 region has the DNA TGTGCCAGCAGCGGCAGCGGGGAATCCTACAATGAGCAGTTCTTC. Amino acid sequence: CASSGSGESYNEQFF.

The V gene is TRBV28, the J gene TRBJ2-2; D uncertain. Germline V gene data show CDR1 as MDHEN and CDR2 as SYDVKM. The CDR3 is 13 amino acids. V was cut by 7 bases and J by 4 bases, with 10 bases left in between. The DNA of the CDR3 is TGTGCCAGCATCAAGGGTAGCACCGGGGAGCTGTTTTTT. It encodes CASIKGSTGELFF. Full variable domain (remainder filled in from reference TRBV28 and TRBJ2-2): DVKVTQSSRYLVKRTGEKVFLECVQDMDHENMFWYRQDPGLGLRLIYFSYDVKMKEKGDIPEGYSVSREKKERFSLILESASTNQTSMYLCASIKGSTGELFFGEGSRLTVL.

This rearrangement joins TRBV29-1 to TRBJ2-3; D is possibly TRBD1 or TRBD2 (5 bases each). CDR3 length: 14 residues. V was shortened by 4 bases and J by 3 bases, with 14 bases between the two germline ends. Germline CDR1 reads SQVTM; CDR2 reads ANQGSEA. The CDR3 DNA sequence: TGCAGCGTTGGGTTTGGGACCGTAACAGATACGCAGTATTTT. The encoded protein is CSVGFGTVTDTQYF.

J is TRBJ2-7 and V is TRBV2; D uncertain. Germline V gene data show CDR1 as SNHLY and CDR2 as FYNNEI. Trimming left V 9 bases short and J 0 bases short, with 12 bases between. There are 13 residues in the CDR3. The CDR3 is CASLSNPSYEQYF. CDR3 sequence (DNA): TGTGCCAGTCTCTCCAACCCCTCCTACGAGCAGTACTTC. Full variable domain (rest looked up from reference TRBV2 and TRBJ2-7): EPEVTQTPSHQVTQMGQEVILRCVPISNHLYFYWYRQILGQKVEFLVSFYNNEISEKSEIFDDQFSVERPDGSNFTLKIRSTKLEDSAMYFCASLSNPSYEQYFGPGTRLTVT.

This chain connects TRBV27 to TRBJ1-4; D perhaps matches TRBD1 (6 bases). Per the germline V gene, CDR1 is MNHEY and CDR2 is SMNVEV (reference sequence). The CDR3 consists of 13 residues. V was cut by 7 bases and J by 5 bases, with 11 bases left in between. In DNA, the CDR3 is TGTGCCAGCACAGGGGCCGGGAATGAAAAACTGTTTTTT. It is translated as CASTGAGNEKLFF. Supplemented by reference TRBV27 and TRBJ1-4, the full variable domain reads EAQVTQNPRYLITVTGKKLTVTCSQNMNHEYMSWYRQDPGLGLRQIYYSMNVEVTDKGDVPEGYKVSRKEKRNFPLILESPSPNQTSLYFCASTGAGNEKLFFGSGTQLSVL.

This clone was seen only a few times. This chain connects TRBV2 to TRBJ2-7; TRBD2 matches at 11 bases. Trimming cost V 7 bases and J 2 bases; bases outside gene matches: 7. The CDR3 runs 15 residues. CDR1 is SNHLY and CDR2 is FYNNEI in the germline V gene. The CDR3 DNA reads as TGTGCCAGCACCCCCCGACTAGCGGGACCCTACGAGCAGTACTTC. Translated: CASTPRLAGPYEQYF.

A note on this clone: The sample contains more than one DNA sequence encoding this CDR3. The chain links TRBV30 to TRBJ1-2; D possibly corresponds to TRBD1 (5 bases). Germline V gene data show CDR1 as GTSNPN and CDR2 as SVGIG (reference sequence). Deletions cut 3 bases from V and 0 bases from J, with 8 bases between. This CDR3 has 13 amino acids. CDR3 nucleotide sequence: TGTGCCTGGAGCGCAGGGTCTAACTATGGCTACACCTTC. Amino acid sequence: CAWSAGSNYGYTF. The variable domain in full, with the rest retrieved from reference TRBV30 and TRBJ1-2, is SQTIHQWPATLVQPVGSPLSLECTVEGTSNPNLYWYRQAAGRGLQLLFYSVGIGQISSEVPQNLSASRPQDRQFILSSKKLLLSDSGFYLCAWSAGSNYGYTFGSGTRLTVV.

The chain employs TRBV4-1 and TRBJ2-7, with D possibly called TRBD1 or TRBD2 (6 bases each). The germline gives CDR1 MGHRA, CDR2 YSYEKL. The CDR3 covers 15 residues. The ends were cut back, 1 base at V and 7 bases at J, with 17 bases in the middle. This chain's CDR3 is CASSQVGGGGGEQYF. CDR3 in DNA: TGCGCCAGCAGCCAAGTCGGCGGAGGGGGTGGGGAGCAGTACTTC.

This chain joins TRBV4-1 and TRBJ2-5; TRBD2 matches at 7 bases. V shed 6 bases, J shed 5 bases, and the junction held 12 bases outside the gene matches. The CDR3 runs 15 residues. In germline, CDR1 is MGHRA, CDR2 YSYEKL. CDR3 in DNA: TGCGCCAGCAGTCTCGGGGCGGGAGTAAGGGAGACCCAGTACTTC. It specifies CASSLGAGVRETQYF.

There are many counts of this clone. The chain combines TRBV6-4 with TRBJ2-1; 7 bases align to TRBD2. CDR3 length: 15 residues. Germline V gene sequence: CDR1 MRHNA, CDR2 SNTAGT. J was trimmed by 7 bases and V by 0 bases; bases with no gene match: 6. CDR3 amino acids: CASSDSAAGVNEQFF. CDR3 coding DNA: TGTGCCAGCAGTGACTCGGCGGCGGGGGTGAATGAGCAGTTCTTC.

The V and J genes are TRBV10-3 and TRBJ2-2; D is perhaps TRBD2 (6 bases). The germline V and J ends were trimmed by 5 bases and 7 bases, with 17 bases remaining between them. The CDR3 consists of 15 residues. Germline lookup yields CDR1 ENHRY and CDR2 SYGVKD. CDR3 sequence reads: CAISWPSALGGELFF. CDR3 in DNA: TGTGCCATCAGTTGGCCTAGCGCCCTCGGCGGGGAGCTGTTTTTT.

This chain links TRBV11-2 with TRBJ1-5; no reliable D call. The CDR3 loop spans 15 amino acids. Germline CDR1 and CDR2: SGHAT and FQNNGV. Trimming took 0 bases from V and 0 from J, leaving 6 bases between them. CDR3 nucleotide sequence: TGTGCCAGCAGCTTAGATTGGAATAGCAATCAGCCCCAGCATTTT. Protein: CASSLDWNSNQPQHF. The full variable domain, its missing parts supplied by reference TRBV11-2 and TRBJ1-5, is EAGVAQSPRYKIIEKRQSVAFWCNPISGHATLYWYQQILGQGPKLLIQFQNNGVVDDSQLPKDRFSAERLKGVDSTLKIQPAKLEDSAVYLCASSLDWNSNQPQHFGDGTRLSIL.

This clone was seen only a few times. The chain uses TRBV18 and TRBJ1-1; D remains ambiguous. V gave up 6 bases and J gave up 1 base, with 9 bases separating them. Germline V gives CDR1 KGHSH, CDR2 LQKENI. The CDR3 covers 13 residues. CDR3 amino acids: CASSFQANTEAFF. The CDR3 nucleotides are TGTGCCAGCTCGTTCCAGGCGAACACTGAAGCTTTCTTT.

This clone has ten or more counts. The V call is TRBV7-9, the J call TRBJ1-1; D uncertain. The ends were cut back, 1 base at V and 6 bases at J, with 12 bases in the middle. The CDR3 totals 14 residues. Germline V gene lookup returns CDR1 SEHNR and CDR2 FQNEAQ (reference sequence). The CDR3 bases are TGTGCCAGCAGCTTAGGTCTGATGGGAGCTGAAGCTTTCTTT. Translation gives CASSLGLMGAEAFF.

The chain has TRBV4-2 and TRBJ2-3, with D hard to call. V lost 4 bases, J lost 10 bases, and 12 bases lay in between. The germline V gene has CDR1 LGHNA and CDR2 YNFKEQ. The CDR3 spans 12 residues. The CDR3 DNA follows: TGTGCCAGCAGCCCCACCGCTGGGGCGCAGTATTTT. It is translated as CASSPTAGAQYF.

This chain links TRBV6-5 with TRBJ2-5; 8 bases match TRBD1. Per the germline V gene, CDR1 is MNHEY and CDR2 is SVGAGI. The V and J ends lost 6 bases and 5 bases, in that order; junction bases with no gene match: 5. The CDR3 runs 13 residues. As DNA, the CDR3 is TGTGCCAGCAGGGACAGGGTCTTGGAGACCCAGTACTTC. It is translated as CASRDRVLETQYF.

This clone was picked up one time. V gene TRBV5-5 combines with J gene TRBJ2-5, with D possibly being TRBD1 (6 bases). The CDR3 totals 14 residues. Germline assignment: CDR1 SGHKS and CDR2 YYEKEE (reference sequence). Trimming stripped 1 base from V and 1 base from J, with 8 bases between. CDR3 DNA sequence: TGTGCCAGCAGCTTGCGGGACACCCAAGAGACCCAGTACTTC. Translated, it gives CASSLRDTQETQYF.

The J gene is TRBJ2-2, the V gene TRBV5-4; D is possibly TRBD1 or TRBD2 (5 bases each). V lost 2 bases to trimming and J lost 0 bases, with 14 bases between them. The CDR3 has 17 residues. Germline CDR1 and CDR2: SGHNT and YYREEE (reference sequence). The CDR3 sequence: CASSFDRGGANTGELFF. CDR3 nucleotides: TGTGCCAGCAGCTTTGATCGGGGCGGCGCGAACACCGGGGAGCTGTTTTTT.